The T cell receptor beta chain under discussion was sequenced for a study of neoadjuvant nivolumab and ipilimumab in lung cancer. Broader study findings: Only two of four nivolumab-treated tumors gained richness and clonality by surgery. Resected-tumor TCR richness correlated positively with pretherapy blood richness. TCR sequencing covered a small number of samples. Compared with tumor-adjacent uninvolved lung, resected tumors showed greater richness and clonality.

Sequencing was performed with immunoSEQ multiplex PCR; in TCRdb, only in-frame clones are kept and a portion is missing. The table shows under 15,000 clones, with 90% to 96% occurring only once. CDR1 and CDR2 (germline): MGHRA, YSYEKL. With 5 bases removed from V and 0 bases from J, the gap between germline ends came to 11 bases. The CDR3 contains 15 residues. With regard to this clone: The antigen remains undetermined.

Specimen: peripheral blood, collected after neoadjuvant nivolumab, alone or with ipilimumab, at or shortly before surgery. The TCR originated in an adult with non-small cell lung cancer. The V gene is TRBV4-1, the J gene TRBJ2-1, with D maybe TRBD2 (6 bases). The CDR3 DNA sequence: TGCGCCAGCAGCTATGCGGGGAGCTCCTACAATGAGCAGTTCTTC. Encoded protein: CASSYAGSSYNEQFF.